This T cell receptor beta chain was captured by sequencing in a study of neoadjuvant anti-PD-1 for oral cavity cancer. This clone was seen a few times. Time point described: after neoadjuvant nivolumab, at surgical resection. The V gene lost 2 bases and the J gene lost 3 bases, with 8 bases spanning the gap. The CDR3 has 13 amino acids. Germline loops: CDR1 GTSNPN, CDR2 SVGIG (reference sequence). Profiled with immunoSEQ multiplex PCR; TCRdb holds only in-frame clones, not every one. This sample has 40,000 or so clones, with 30% to 40% found just once. The V call is TRBV30, the J call TRBJ1-3; D is undetermined. The sequence derives from a person aged 40-85 years with oral cavity squamous cell carcinoma. The specimen was tumor tissue, collected after nivolumab (anti-PD-1) treatment. CDR3 coding DNA: TGTGCCTGGAGTTGGGGAGGTGGAAACACCATATATTTT. It is translated as CAWSWGGGNTIYF.